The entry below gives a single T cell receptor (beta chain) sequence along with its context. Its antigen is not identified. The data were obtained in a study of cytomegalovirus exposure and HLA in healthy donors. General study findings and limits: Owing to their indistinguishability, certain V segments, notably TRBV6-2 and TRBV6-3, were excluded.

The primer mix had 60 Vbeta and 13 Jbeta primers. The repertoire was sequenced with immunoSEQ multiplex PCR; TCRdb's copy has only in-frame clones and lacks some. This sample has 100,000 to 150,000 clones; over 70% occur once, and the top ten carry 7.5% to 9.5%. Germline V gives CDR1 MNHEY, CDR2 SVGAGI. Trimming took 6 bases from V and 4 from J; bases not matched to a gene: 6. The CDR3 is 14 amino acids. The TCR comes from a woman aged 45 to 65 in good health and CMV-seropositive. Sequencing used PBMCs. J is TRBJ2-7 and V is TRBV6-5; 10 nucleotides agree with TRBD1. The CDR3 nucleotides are TGTGCCAGCAGCAGACAGGGGGCAGTTTACGAGCAGTACTTC. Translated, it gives CASSRQGAVYEQYF.